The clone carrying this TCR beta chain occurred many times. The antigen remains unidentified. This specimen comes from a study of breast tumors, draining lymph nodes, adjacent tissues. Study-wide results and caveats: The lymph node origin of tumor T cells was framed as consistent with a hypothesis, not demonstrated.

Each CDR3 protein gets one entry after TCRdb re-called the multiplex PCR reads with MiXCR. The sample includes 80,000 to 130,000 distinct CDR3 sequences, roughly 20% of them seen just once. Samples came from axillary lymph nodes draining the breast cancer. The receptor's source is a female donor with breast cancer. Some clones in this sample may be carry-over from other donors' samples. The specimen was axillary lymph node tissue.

The CDR3 reads CSAVPGPQWGYGYTF. CDR3 DNA: TGCAGTGCTGTTCCGGGACCCCAATGGGGCTATGGCTACACCTTC. This chain connects TRBV20-1 to TRBJ1-2; D might be TRBD1 (5 bases). Trimming shortened V by 5 bases and J by 4 bases, and 20 bases separated the two germline ends. CDR3 length: 15 residues. The germline V gene encodes CDR1 DFQATT and CDR2 SNEGSKA (reference sequence).